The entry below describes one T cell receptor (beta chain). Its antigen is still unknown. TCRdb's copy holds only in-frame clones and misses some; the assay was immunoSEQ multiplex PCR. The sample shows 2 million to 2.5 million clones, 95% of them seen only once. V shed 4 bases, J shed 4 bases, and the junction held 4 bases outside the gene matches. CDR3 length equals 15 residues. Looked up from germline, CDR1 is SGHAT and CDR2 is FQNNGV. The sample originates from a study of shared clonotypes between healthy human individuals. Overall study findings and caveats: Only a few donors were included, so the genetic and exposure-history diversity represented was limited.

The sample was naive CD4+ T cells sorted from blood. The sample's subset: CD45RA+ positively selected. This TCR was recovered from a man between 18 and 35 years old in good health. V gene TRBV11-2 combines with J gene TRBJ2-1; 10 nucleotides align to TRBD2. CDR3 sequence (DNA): TGTGCCAGCAGCTCAGGACTAGCGGTATACAATGAGCAGTTCTTC. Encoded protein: CASSSGLAVYNEQFF.